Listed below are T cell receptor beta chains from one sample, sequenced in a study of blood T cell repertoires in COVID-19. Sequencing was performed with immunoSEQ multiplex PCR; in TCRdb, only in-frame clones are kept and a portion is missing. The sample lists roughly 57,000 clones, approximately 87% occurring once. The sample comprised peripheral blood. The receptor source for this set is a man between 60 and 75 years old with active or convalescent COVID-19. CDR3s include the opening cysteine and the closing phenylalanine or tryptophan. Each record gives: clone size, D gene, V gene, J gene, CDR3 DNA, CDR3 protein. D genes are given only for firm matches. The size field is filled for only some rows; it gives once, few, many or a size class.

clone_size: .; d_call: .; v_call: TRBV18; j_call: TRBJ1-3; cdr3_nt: TGTGCCAGCTCACCAGGGGGCAGTACTGGAAACACCATATATTTT; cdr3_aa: CASSPGGSTGNTIYF
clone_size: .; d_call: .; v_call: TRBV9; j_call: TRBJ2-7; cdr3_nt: TGTGCCAGCAGCCCTTTCTCCTACGAGCAGTACTTC; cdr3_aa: CASSPFSYEQYF
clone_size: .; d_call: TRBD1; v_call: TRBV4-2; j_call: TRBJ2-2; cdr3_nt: TGTGCCAGCAGCCAAGATCTTTTTCCCCCGACAGGGGGGTCCGGGGAGCTGTTTTTT; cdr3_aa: CASSQDLFPPTGGSGELFF
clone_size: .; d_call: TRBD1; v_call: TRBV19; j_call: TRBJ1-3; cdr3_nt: TGTGCCAGTAGTCCTCCAGGGGGTTTTTATGGAAACACCATATATTTT; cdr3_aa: CASSPPGGFYGNTIYF
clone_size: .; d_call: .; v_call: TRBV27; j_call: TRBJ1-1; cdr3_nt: TGTGCCAGCAGTTTAAGGGGGAACACTGAAGCTTTCTTT; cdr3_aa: CASSLRGNTEAFF
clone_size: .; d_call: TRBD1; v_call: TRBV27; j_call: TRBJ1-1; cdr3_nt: TGTGCCAGCAGTTCAGGGGGTAGAGACACTGAAGCTTTCTTT; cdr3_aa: CASSSGGRDTEAFF
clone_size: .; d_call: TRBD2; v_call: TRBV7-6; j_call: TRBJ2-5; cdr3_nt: TGTGCCAGCAGCTCACCCTTAGCGGGCGGGCAAGAGACCCAGTACTTC; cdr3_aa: CASSSPLAGGQETQYF
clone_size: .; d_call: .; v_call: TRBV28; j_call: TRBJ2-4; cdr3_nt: TGTGCCAGCAGTTTACCTTGGGAAGGGGTGGCCAAAAACATTCAGTACTTC; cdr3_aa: CASSLPWEGVAKNIQYF
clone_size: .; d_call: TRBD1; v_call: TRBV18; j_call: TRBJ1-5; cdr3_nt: TGTGCCAGCTCACCACAGCCACCGAGCGGACAGGGCGGACAGCCCCAGCATTTT; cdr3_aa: CASSPQPPSGQGGQPQHF
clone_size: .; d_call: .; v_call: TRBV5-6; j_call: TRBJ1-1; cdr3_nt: TGTGCCAGCAGCTTACGGGGGTTCGGAATGAACACTGAAGCTTTCTTT; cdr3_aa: CASSLRGFGMNTEAFF
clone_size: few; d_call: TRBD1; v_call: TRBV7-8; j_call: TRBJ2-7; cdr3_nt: TGTGCCAGCAGCTCTACCGGGACAGGGGTTGGCGAGCAGTACTTC; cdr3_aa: CASSSTGTGVGEQYF
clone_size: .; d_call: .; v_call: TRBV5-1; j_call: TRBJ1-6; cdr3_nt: TGCGCCAGCAGCTTGCCAGGGGTTCGGGGTAATTCACCCCTCCACTTT; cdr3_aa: CASSLPGVRGNSPLHF
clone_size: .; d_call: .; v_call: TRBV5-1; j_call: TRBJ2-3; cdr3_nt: TGCGCCAGCAGCTTACCCCAGAGCACAGATACGCAGTATTTT; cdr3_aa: CASSLPQSTDTQYF
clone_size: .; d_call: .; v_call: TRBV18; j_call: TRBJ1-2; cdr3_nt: TGTGCCAGCTCACGGGACATTAACTATGGCTACACCTTC; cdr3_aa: CASSRDINYGYTF
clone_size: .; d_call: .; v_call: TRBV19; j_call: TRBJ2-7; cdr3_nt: TGTGCCAGTAGTATAGATGGGGCCGGCTACGAGCAGTACTTC; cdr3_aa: CASSIDGAGYEQYF
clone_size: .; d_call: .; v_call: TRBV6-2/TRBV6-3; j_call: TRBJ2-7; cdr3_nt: TGTGCCAGCAGTGCTAGGCTCTCCTACGAGCAGTACTTC; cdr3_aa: CASSARLSYEQYF
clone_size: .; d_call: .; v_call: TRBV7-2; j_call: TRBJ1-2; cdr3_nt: TGTGCCAGCAGCAGGACGGGGGGGAATTATGGCTACACCTTC; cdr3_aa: CASSRTGGNYGYTF